This record looks at one TCR beta chain sequence and its context. Its antigen is undetermined. This sample was taken from a study of CXCR3-negative and CXCR3-positive naive CD8 T cells. Study as a whole: The TRB read total, some 130 million, broke down to about 1.5 +/- 0.3 million reads per library.

UMI labels and 5' RACE were used to prepare the TRB cDNA libraries. TCRdb reanalyzed the 5' RACE reads and collapses them to one entry per CDR3 protein, without DNA. With fewer than 55,000 distinct CDR3 sequences in the sample, the ten largest clones hold roughly 1.6%. Germline V gene data show CDR1 as DFQATT and CDR2 as SNEGSKA (reference sequence). The length of the CDR3 is 14 residues. Whole-study findings and limits: The TRB CDR3s that CXCR3-positive naive cells carried were more hydrophobic than those of CXCR3-negative naive cells. Naive subsets were similarly diverse, while memory CD8+ repertoires were much less diverse.

The V call is TRBV20-1, the J call TRBJ1-5. The sample comprised naive CXCR3- CD8+ T cells from blood. Documented subset: CD45RO-CCR7+CD27+CD95- naive CD8+ T cells lacking CXCR3 (TNR3-). The receptor was isolated from a human donor in good health. Some clones in this sample may be carry-over from other donors' samples. The CDR3 loop is CSAMEWTSNQPQHF.